The sequence of this TCR beta chain was determined in a study of blood T cell repertoires in COVID-19. Across the study: Samples representing acute and convalescent COVID-19 were sourced from the United States, Italy and Spain. PBMCs, B-cell-depleted T cells, or T cells provided the cDNA or gDNA that made up the material.

Germline trimming cut 1 base from V and 9 bases from J; bases unmatched to any gene: 10. Per the germline V gene, CDR1 is SGHRS and CDR2 is YFSETQ. This CDR3 is built from 16 residues. Source study methods: Reference gene primer amplification gave estimated nucleated cell counts. Profiled with immunoSEQ multiplex PCR; TCRdb holds only in-frame clones, not every one. The V and J calls and clone size come from that table; D and trimming were worked out from the DNA. The repertoire has 350,000 to 400,000 clones, around 91% of them found once; the top ten carry approximately 6.2%. The TCR was taken from a man aged 18 to 30 with active or convalescent COVID-19. The sequencing input was peripheral blood. The chain is built from TRBV5-1 and TRBJ1-6, with 7 bases lining up with TRBD1. The CDR3 nucleotides are TGCGCCAGCAGCTTGTCCCCGGACAGGAACTCTTCACCCCTCCACTTT. It is translated as CASSLSPDRNSSPLHF.